The sequence of this TCR beta chain was determined in a study of brain T cells in children with intractable seizures. Per germline, CDR1 MNHNY and CDR2 SVGAGI (reference sequence). This CDR3 has 16 amino acids. The junction had 7 bases not matched to a gene; V was cut back by 6 bases and J by 3 bases. The data were produced by immunoSEQ multiplex PCR, yet TCRdb's version contains in-frame clones alone and is incomplete. Seen here are a few hundred thousand clones, 93% observed once, and the top ten hold about 6%. Time point specified: blood from clinic visit 5 months post-surgery; TSC patient then seizure free.

The TCR comes from a boy in the first two years of life with tuberous sclerosis and intractable seizures. The genes are TRBV6-6 and TRBJ2-3; 12 bases agree with TRBD2. The specimen was peripheral blood, collected less than 6 months after surgery. Here the CDR3 DNA reads TGTGCCAGCAGACTGACTAGCGGGGGATGGACAGATACGCAGTATTTT. It translates to CASRLTSGGWTDTQYF.